This T cell receptor (beta chain) is from a study of blood T cell repertoires in COVID-19. The protocol was immunoSEQ multiplex PCR, while the TCRdb copy is restricted to in-frame clones and leaves out a portion. This table holds 250,000 or so clones, more than 70% found once. Participants spanned ages about 18 to 90 years and resided in roughly 22 US areas. Trimming removed 4 bases from V and 6 bases from J; junction bases left unmatched: 8. Germline CDR1 and CDR2: SGDLS and YYNGEE. This CDR3 region has 15 residues. The sequence derives from a woman between 40 and 50 years old with acute COVID-19. The rearrangement joins TRBV9 to TRBJ2-2; the match to TRBD2 covers 8 bases. The sequencing sample was made of PBMCs or T cells enriched from blood (not recorded which). The CDR3 region is CASSPRGREAGELFF. CDR3 sequence (DNA): TGTGCCAGCAGCCCACGAGGGCGGGAGGCCGGGGAGCTGTTTTTT.